This T cell receptor beta chain was retrieved from a study of shared T cell receptors in the human thymus. J was trimmed by 2 bases and V by 6 bases; bases with no gene match: 12. The germline CDR1 and CDR2 sequences are MDHEN and SYDVKM. The CDR3 totals 16 residues. Here immunoSEQ multiplex PCR was the method, and the copy in TCRdb shows in-frame clones only, minus some. Of hundreds of thousands of clones listed, 88% were seen once; the top ten hold over 0.008%. The data also belong to a second study, concerning human thymus T cells. Turning to that study: Healthy Finnish infants having corrective surgery for congenital heart defects served as donors.

Sequenced input: thymocytes. The TCR originated in a boy younger than two with a congenital heart defect. The chain combines TRBV28 with TRBJ1-2; 7 nucleotides line up with TRBD1. The CDR3 region is CASRMRLRGQNYGYTF. The CDR3 coding sequence is TGTGCCAGCAGGATGCGCCTGCGGGGACAGAACTATGGCTACACCTTC.